The 20 T cell receptor beta chains below come from one sample, sequenced in a study of Ad26.COV2.S vaccination and SARS-CoV-2 variants. Noted treatment: over 15 received Ad26.COV2.S at low or high dose, single or two shots; about 5 received placebo; per-sample allocation not given. The samples date from day 63 after the first vaccine or placebo injection. Libraries were prepared by immunoSEQ multiplex PCR; TCRdb keeps only in-frame clonotypes and omits some of them. The repertoire holds more than 300,000 clones, with roughly 84% as singletons. The material sequenced was peripheral blood, taken in a trial of Ad26.COV2.S vaccine versus placebo. The receptors originated from a person between 18 and 60 years old who received the Ad26.COV2.S COVID-19 vaccine or a placebo.

The rearrangement links TRBV6-5 to TRBJ1-6, with D uncertain. The V and J ends lost 8 bases and 7 bases respectively, with 12 bases between them. CDR1 is MNHEY and CDR2 is SVGAGI in the germline V gene. The CDR3 is made up of 13 amino acids. The DNA for the CDR3 is TGTGCCAGCGGAAGAAGGAGGAATTCACCCCTCCACTTT. Its translation is CASGRRRNSPLHF.

This chain joins TRBV5-1 and TRBJ2-7; D unresolved. Germline V CDR1 and CDR2: SGHRS, YFSETQ. The CDR3 totals 12 residues. Trimming stripped 4 bases from V and 2 bases from J, with 7 bases between. The CDR3 region has the DNA TGCGCCAGCAGCACTGACACCTACGAGCAGTACTTC. Translation: CASSTDTYEQYF.

A few counts support this clone. This sequence joins TRBV7-9 and TRBJ1-5; D might be TRBD1 (6 bases). CDR1 and CDR2 from the germline V gene are SEHNR and FQNEAQ (reference sequence). The CDR3 loop spans 13 amino acids. V gave up 1 base and J gave up 9 bases, with 10 bases separating them. This CDR3 reads CASSLVGAAPQHF. The CDR3 region has the DNA TGTGCCAGCAGCTTAGTGGGGGCCGCGCCCCAGCATTTT.

V gene TRBV19 combines with J gene TRBJ1-2; 11 nucleotides align to TRBD1. Trimming cost V 5 bases and J 7 bases; bases outside gene matches: 6. CDR3 length: 14 amino acids. Germline-derived CDR1 and CDR2 are LNHDA and SQIVND (reference sequence). CDR3 sequence: CASSGGTGGLGYTF. The CDR3 nucleotides are TGTGCCAGTAGTGGCGGGACAGGGGGTCTTGGCTACACCTTC.

The rearrangement uses TRBV4-1 and TRBJ2-3; 9 nucleotides agree with TRBD2. CDR3 size: 15 residues. V lost 4 bases to trimming and J lost 2 bases; unmatched junction nucleotides: 4. Germline loops: CDR1 MGHRA, CDR2 YSYEKL. CDR3 in DNA: TGCGCCAGCAGCCTAGCGGGGGCAATCACAGATACGCAGTATTTT. Amino acid sequence: CASSLAGAITDTQYF.

The chain links TRBV6-1 to TRBJ1-6; D gene uncertain. CDR1 and CDR2 (germline): MNHNS, SASEGT. This CDR3 has 14 amino acids. The V end lost 1 base, the J end lost 8 bases, and 9 bases lay between the germline ends. The CDR3 region is CASSEDKRYSPLHF. The DNA of the CDR3 is TGTGCCAGCAGTGAAGATAAGAGGTATTCACCCCTCCACTTT.

The rearrangement links TRBV20-1 to TRBJ2-5; the D is unclear. Germline lookup yields CDR1 DFQATT and CDR2 SNEGSKA (reference sequence). This CDR3 spans 12 amino acids. Trimming removed 3 bases at V and 5 bases at J, with 10 bases between. CDR3 DNA: TGCAGTGCTAGTTCAATGGGCGAGACCCAGTACTTC. Amino acids: CSASSMGETQYF.

This clone appeared a few times. The chain is built from TRBV6-2 or TRBV6-3 and TRBJ1-1; 7 nucleotides agree with TRBD1. V lost 0 bases, J lost 7 bases, and 5 bases stayed unmatched. The length of the CDR3 is 14 residues. CDR1 is MNHEY, CDR2 SVGEGT, per germline. Here the CDR3 DNA reads TGTGCCAGCAGTTACTCGGGGAGGACAGGTGAAGCTTTCTTT. It translates to CASSYSGRTGEAFF.

In its sample, this clone was seen once. The chain has TRBV7-2 and TRBJ2-5, with TRBD2 identical over 16 bases. Germline trimming cut 5 bases from V and 4 bases from J; bases unmatched to any gene: 4. Germline V gene lookup returns CDR1 SGHTA and CDR2 FQGNSA. The CDR3 loop spans 16 amino acids. DNA of the CDR3: TGTGCCAGCAGCGGAGGGACTAGCGGGGGGGCAGAGACCCAGTACTTC. Translated, it gives CASSGGTSGGAETQYF.

The chain recombines TRBV5-1 with TRBJ2-5; D is ambiguous. The CDR3 is 15 amino acids. Per the germline V gene, CDR1 is SGHRS and CDR2 is YFSETQ. V was pared by 4 bases and J by 5 bases, with 18 bases between. The CDR3 region is CASSQTSNPTETQYF. The CDR3 region has the DNA TGCGCCAGCAGCCAGACCAGTAACCCGACGGAGACCCAGTACTTC. The whole variable domain, remainder taken from reference TRBV5-1 and TRBJ2-5, is KAGVTQTPRYLIKTRGQQVTLSCSPISGHRSVSWYQQTPGQGLQFLFEYFSETQRNKGNFPGRFSGRQFSNSRSEMNVSTLELGDSALYLCASSQTSNPTETQYFGPGTRLLVL.

A single count supports this clone. The chain uses TRBV4-3 and TRBJ1-2; D may be TRBD1 (5 bases). The germline V gene has CDR1 LGHNA and CDR2 YSLEER. V lost 0 bases and J 8 bases, leaving 16 bases between the germline ends. The CDR3 length is 15 residues. CDR3 nucleotide sequence: TGCGCCAGCAGCCAAGAGGCGGGACTGAGTCGGGGCTACACCTTC. Translated: CASSQEAGLSRGYTF.

The rearrangement links TRBV18 to TRBJ2-5, with D possibly matching TRBD2 (6 bases). The germline V gene encodes CDR1 KGHSH and CDR2 LQKENI. V was shortened by 3 bases and J by 4 bases, with 18 bases between the two germline ends. There are 16 residues in the CDR3. CDR3 in amino acids: CASSPFLEGTGETQYF. In nucleotides, the CDR3 is TGTGCCAGCTCACCTTTCTTGGAGGGGACGGGAGAGACCCAGTACTTC.

V usage is TRBV7-9 and J usage is TRBJ2-1; D is unresolved. The CDR3 extends over 14 amino acids. Trimming took off 0 bases at V and 6 bases at J, with 9 bases between the two ends. Germline V lookup: CDR1 SEHNR, CDR2 FQNEAQ (reference sequence). DNA for the CDR3: TGTGCCAGCAGCTTAGCGGGCCCACTCAATGAGCAGTTCTTC. Its translation: CASSLAGPLNEQFF. The whole variable domain, filled in from reference TRBV7-9 and TRBJ2-1, reads DTGVSQNPRHKITKRGQNVTFRCDPISEHNRLYWYRQTLGQGPEFLTYFQNEAQLEKSRLLSDRFSAERPKGSFSTLEIQRTEQGDSAMYLCASSLAGPLNEQFFGPGTRLTVL.

The chain combines TRBV7-9 with TRBJ2-1, with a weak D call TRBD1 (6 bases). The V end lost 4 bases, the J end lost 3 bases, and 22 bases lay between the germline ends. Germline lookup yields CDR1 SEHNR and CDR2 FQNEAQ (reference sequence). This CDR3 is built from 18 residues. The CDR3 here is CASSSAWDAGAIYNEQFF. CDR3 nucleotides: TGTGCCAGCAGCTCCGCGTGGGATGCAGGGGCAATCTACAATGAGCAGTTCTTC. Full variable domain (rest looked up from reference TRBV7-9 and TRBJ2-1): DTGVSQNPRHKITKRGQNVTFRCDPISEHNRLYWYRQTLGQGPEFLTYFQNEAQLEKSRLLSDRFSAERPKGSFSTLEIQRTEQGDSAMYLCASSSAWDAGAIYNEQFFGPGTRLTVL.

This chain connects TRBV5-5 to TRBJ1-1; TRBD1 matches 7 bases. There are 17 residues in the CDR3. From germline, CDR1 is SGHKS and CDR2 YYEKEE (reference sequence). V was clipped by 4 bases and J by 2 bases; unmatched bases: 14. The CDR3 DNA reads TGTGCCAGCAGCACCGGCCGAGGGACAGCCATTAACACTGAAGCTTTCTTT. Protein product: CASSTGRGTAINTEAFF.

In this sample, this clone turned up once. V usage is TRBV2 and J usage is TRBJ1-2; D is uncertain. Trimming cost V 5 bases and J 2 bases, with 9 bases left between them. The CDR3 runs 13 residues. CDR1 and CDR2 from the germline V gene are SNHLY and FYNNEI. The CDR3 DNA reads as TGTGCCAGCAGTTCGACCGAGAACTATGGCTACACCTTC. Translated, it gives CASSSTENYGYTF.

The chain uses TRBV21-1 and TRBJ1-1. TRBV21-1 is annotated as a pseudogene. This CDR3 has 19 amino acids. The CDR3 here is CASSKANPSQDREGTEAFF. CDR3 DNA sequence: TGTGCCAGCAGCAAAGCAAACCCTAGTCAAGACAGGGAGGGTACTGAAGCTTTCTTT.

CDR3 sequence reads: CASSLIPITGELFF. CDR3 bases: TGTGCCAGCAGCTTGATCCCCATCACCGGGGAGCTGTTTTTT. The chain carries TRBV5-8 and TRBJ2-2; D is unresolved. Germline assignment: CDR1 SGHTS and CDR2 YDEGEE. The length of the CDR3 is 14 residues. The V end lost 1 base, the J end lost 4 bases, and 8 bases lay between the germline ends.

A remark on this clone: Other DNA sequences in the same sample also yield this CDR3. The V gene is TRBV19, the J gene TRBJ1-2; no firm D call. The CDR3 covers 12 residues. CDR1 LNHDA and CDR2 SQIVND come from the germline V gene (reference sequence). The V gene lost 5 bases and the J gene lost 2 bases, with 6 bases spanning the gap. The CDR3 here is CASSGINYGYTF. The CDR3 DNA follows: TGTGCCAGTAGTGGGATAAACTATGGCTACACCTTC.

J is TRBJ1-1 and V is TRBV7-6; D ambiguous. The V gene lost 4 bases and the J gene lost 4 bases, with 13 bases spanning the gap. The germline V gene encodes CDR1 SGHVS and CDR2 FNYEAQ. This CDR3 spans 14 amino acids. CDR3 protein: CASSSSGGSTEAFF. As DNA, the CDR3 is TGTGCCAGCAGCTCGAGTGGTGGGAGCACTGAAGCTTTCTTT.